This T cell receptor (beta chain) was sequenced in a study of neurological immune-mediated disorders (dated by TCRdb to between 2017 and 2020). About the study as a whole: Peripheral blood TCR-beta repertoires from patients with HTLV-I-associated myelopathy (HAM/TSP), patients with multiple sclerosis, and healthy controls were compared in the study using UMI-based sequencing. The roughly 100 TCR-beta libraries covered PBMC samples along with longitudinal samples, technical triplicates, and paired sorted CD4+ and CD8+ T-cell subsets. Of the 68 subjects in the cohort, about 14 were HAM/TSP patients, some 35 were multiple sclerosis patients, and some 20 were healthy controls.

This clonotype was seen many times. The antigen this receptor binds is unknown. Base qualities are not provided; no much larger clone lies one nucleotide away. The paper's findings and limits, for the study overall: Across subjects, expanded clones never shared an identical CDR3 amino acid sequence, which suggests that the TCR-beta repertoires in every group were private. The highest TCR clonal expansion was observed in HAM/TSP patients, whereas the lowest was observed in MS patients, even when compared with healthy controls.

The healthy controls were volunteers from a blood bank in Maryland, USA. For the unsorted PBMC libraries, 2 million PBMCs were stored in RNAlater at -80 degrees C until RNA extraction and were used to generate the libraries. Peripheral blood was subjected to Ficoll-Hypaque density gradient centrifugation to isolate PBMCs, which were then cryopreserved in liquid nitrogen. cDNA was synthesized by template-switch 5'RACE using a primer with a 10-nucleotide random unique molecular identifier that tagged each TCR transcript. Each sequencing run produced over 170 million TCR-beta sequences covering 15-18 subjects. The RNeasy kit was used for extraction of total RNA. The KAPA Real-time Library Amplification kit was used to amplify TCR-beta VDJ regions with primers targeting the TCR constant region and the 5'RACE anchor. Sample indexes and Illumina adaptors were added in a first PCR, after which library yield was increased in a second PCR. The roughly 650 bp TCR product was size-selected on a 2% E-gel SizeSelection system after Ampure bead purification. Before pooling, library quality was checked on a Bioanalyzer, concentration was measured with Qubit, and libraries were quantified with the Kapa Library Quantification kit. Paired-end 2 x 150 bp sequencing of the libraries was performed on an Illumina HiSeq 2500. To increase sequence diversity, about 25-30% phiX was spiked into each library pool. The paper's data handling went like this. The quality-filtered reads were processed with the UMI-based MiGEC pipeline, whose error correction step removed more than 80% of the raw TCR sequences. IMGT germline references were used for aligning VDJ genes, and each clonotype was defined as a unique CDR3 amino acid sequence together with its V-J genes. Clonal expansion, Shannon diversity and CDR3 relatedness were evaluated with VDJtools (CalcPairwiseDistances, ClusterSamples), while phylogenetic trees were built in CLCbio workbench. Expanded clones were defined as having at least 8 unique UMIs, based on coefficient-of-variation modelling across technical triplicates. Through fastp at Q25 and MiXCR, TCRdb rebuilt clones from the public reads, retaining in-frame beta chains. Duplicate CDR3 protein sequences are folded into a single record with the most common DNA and genes. In this record, the V and J calls reflect TCRdb's handling and not the investigators' own analysis. The sample has tens of thousands of distinct CDR3 sequences on record, approximately 9.4% of them singletons. The ten top clones hold less than 2% of the sample.

The sample consisted of PBMCs. This TCR was sampled from a man over 45 in good health.

The CDR3 loop reads CASSSGTDSYNEQFF. The DNA reads TGCGCCAGCAGCTCCGGGACAGACTCCTACAATGAGCAGTTCTTC. The sequence joins TRBV5-1 to TRBJ2-1; the junction holds 7 bases that match TRBD1. There are 15 amino acids in the CDR3, from cysteine to phenylalanine inclusive. This entry keeps only the CDR3 DNA: 45 bases, framed from base 1. The CDR1 and CDR2 encoded by the germline V gene are SGHRS and YFSETQ. From V the trimming removes 3 bases and from J it removes 0 bases, while the gene matches leave 3 bases of the junction unaccounted for. When the CDR3 is completed using the reference TRBV5-1 and TRBJ2-1 genes on either side, the full variable domain is KAGVTQTPRYLIKTRGQQVTLSCSPISGHRSVSWYQQTPGQGLQFLFEYFSETQRNKGNFPGRFSGRQFSNSRSEMNVSTLELGDSALYLCASSSGTDSYNEQFFGPGTRLTVL.